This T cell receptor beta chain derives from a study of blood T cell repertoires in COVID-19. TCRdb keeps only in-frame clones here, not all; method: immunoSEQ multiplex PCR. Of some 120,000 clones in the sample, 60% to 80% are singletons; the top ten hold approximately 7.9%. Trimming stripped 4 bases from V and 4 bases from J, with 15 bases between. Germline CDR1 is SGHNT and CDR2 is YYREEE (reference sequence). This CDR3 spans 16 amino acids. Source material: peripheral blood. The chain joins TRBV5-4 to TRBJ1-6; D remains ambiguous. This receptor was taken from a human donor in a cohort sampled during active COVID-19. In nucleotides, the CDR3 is TGTGCCAGCAGCGGGCCTTCGGCAGCTTATAATTCACCCCTCCACTTT. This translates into CASSGPSAAYNSPLHF.